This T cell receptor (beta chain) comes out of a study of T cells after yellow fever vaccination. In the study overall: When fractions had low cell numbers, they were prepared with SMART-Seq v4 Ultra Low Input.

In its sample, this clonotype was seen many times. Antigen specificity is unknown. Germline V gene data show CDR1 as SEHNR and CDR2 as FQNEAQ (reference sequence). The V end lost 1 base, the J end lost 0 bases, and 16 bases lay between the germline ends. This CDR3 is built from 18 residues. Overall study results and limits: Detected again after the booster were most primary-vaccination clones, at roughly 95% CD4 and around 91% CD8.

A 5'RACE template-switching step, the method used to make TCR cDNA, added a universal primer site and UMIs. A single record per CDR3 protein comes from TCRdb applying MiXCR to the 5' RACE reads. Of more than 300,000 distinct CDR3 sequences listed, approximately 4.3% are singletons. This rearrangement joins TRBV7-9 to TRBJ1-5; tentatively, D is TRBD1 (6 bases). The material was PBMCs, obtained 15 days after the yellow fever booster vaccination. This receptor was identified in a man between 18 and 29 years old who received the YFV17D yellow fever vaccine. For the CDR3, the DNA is TGTGCCAGCAGCTTAGGGGGGGCAAGTGGTTATAGCAATCAGCCCCAGCATTTT. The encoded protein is CASSLGGASGYSNQPQHF. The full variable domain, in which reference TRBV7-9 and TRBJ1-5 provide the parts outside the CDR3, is DTGVSQNPRHKITKRGQNVTFRCDPISEHNRLYWYRQTLGQGPEFLTYFQNEAQLEKSRLLSDRFSAERPKGSFSTLEIQRTEQGDSAMYLCASSLGGASGYSNQPQHFGDGTRLSIL.